This TCR beta chain derives from a study of identical twins. Findings of the study overall: Without tracking the same donors, conclusions rested on cross-sectional statistical analysis. Twin pairs had excess sharing that was weaker in beta out-of-frame sequences.

After template switching added a universal primer site, the resulting cDNA carried unique molecular identifiers. MiXCR was run by TCRdb on the 5' RACE reads, yielding one entry per CDR3 protein. The data show about 500,000 distinct CDR3 sequences, approximately 14% seen once. The ends were cut back, 9 bases at V and 7 bases at J, with 9 bases in the middle. Germline V gene sequence: CDR1 MDHEN, CDR2 SYDVKM. The CDR3 consists of 10 residues. This clonotype was recorded a few times. The target antigen is unknown. This sample was also put to use in a study of yellow fever vaccine responses in identical twins. That study adds: The T cell response to vaccination in identical twins was reportedly partly convergent and partly personalized.

The chain is built from TRBV28 and TRBJ1-2; TRBD1 might be the D (5 bases). This receptor was identified in a woman between 18 and 29 years old in good health. What was sequenced was CD4+ T cells sorted from blood. CDR3 sequence reads: CASHRGGYTF. Written as DNA, the CDR3 is TGTGCCAGTCATAGGGGTGGCTACACCTTC.